The 10 T cell receptor beta chains listed next were all sequenced from one sample in a study of T cell responses to AZD1222 COVID-19 vaccine. Assay: immunoSEQ multiplex PCR; the TCRdb copy retains only in-frame clones and omits some. The sample records around 170,000 clones, about 90% being singletons. Source: peripheral blood, taken 28 days after the second AZD1222 dose. These receptors all stem from an adult who received the AZD1222 COVID-19 vaccine.

The rearrangement joins TRBV6-2 or TRBV6-3 to TRBJ1-6, with TRBD1 identical over 7 bases. Germline V gives CDR1 MNHEY, CDR2 SVGEGT. This CDR3 contains 14 residues. With 2 bases clipped from V and 10 bases from J, the junction kept 5 bases outside the gene matches. DNA for the CDR3: TGTGCCAGCAGTTACGAGACAGGGTACTCACCCCTCCACTTT. Protein product: CASSYETGYSPLHF.

CDR3 in amino acids: CASSHLTSPYYEQYF. The CDR3 nucleotides are TGCGCCAGCAGCCACCTGACGAGTCCCTACTACGAGCAGTACTTC. V usage is TRBV4-1 and J usage is TRBJ2-7; D gene unclear. This CDR3 contains 15 residues. Germline CDR1 is MGHRA and CDR2 is YSYEKL. The V gene lost 3 bases and the J gene lost 3 bases, with 15 bases spanning the gap.

The chain carries TRBV19 and TRBJ2-4, with 15 bases matching TRBD2. The CDR3 has 15 amino acids. The V and J ends lost 8 bases and 2 bases, in that order; junction bases with no gene match: 1. In germline, CDR1 is LNHDA, CDR2 SQIVND (reference sequence). The CDR3, as DNA: TGTGCCAGTGGGACTAGCGGGAGGCCCAAAAACATTCAGTACTTC. Amino acid sequence: CASGTSGRPKNIQYF.

The chain carries TRBV5-1 and TRBJ2-2, with a tentative D call TRBD2 (5 bases). The CDR3 sequence is 15 residues long. V lost 0 bases and J lost 1, with 7 bases in between. CDR1 and CDR2 from the germline V gene are SGHRS and YFSETQ. The CDR3 bases are TGCGCCAGCAGCTTGGATGGGAGGAACACCGGGGAGCTGTTTTTT. This codes for CASSLDGRNTGELFF.

The chain combines TRBV12-3 or TRBV12-4 with TRBJ1-5, with D maybe TRBD1 (5 bases). The CDR3 runs to 13 residues. V gave up 5 bases and J gave up 4 bases, with 9 bases separating them. The CDR3 sequence: CASSPRGNQPQHF. The DNA for the CDR3 is TGTGCCAGCAGTCCCCGGGGGAATCAGCCCCAGCATTTT.

This chain links TRBV4-2 with TRBJ2-1; 7 bases align to TRBD1. The CDR3 is 17 residues long. Trimming removed 0 bases from V and 3 bases from J; junction bases left unmatched: 8. CDR1 is LGHNA and CDR2 is YNFKEQ in the germline V gene. In DNA form, the CDR3 reads TGTGCCAGCAGCCAAGAACAGGGGAAGGTGGGCTACAATGAGCAGTTCTTC. Translating gives CASSQEQGKVGYNEQFF.

This clone showed up just once. This chain uses TRBV30 with TRBJ2-1; D call uncertain. The CDR3 has 15 amino acids. The germline V and J ends were trimmed by 2 bases and 0 bases, with 11 bases remaining between them. Germline assignment: CDR1 GTSNPN and CDR2 SVGIG (reference sequence). The DNA for the CDR3 is TGTGCCTGGAGTAAGAGGACCAGCTCCTACAATGAGCAGTTCTTC. The encoded protein is CAWSKRTSSYNEQFF.

The chain joins TRBV14 to TRBJ2-3, with 7 bases aligning to TRBD1. J was trimmed by 0 bases and V by 4 bases; bases with no gene match: 4. Germline-derived CDR1 and CDR2 are SGHDN and FVKESK. The length of the CDR3 is 15 residues. CDR3 region: CASSPRDRSTDTQYF. The CDR3 bases are TGTGCCAGCAGCCCCCGGGACAGAAGCACAGATACGCAGTATTTT.

The chain combines TRBV21-1 with TRBJ1-5; the DNA was not compared with TRBD1, the D call given in the table. TRBV21-1 is a pseudogene segment. The CDR3 totals 17 residues. The CDR3 DNA follows: TGTGCCAGCAGCAAAGGGGGCGTCAAGGGGCCCAATCAGCCCCAGCATTTT. It specifies CASSKGGVKGPNQPQHF.

This rearrangement joins TRBV7-2 to TRBJ1-5, with no clear D. Germline CDR1 is SGHTA and CDR2 is FQGNSA. CDR3 size: 13 residues. With 5 bases removed from V and 3 bases from J, the gap between germline ends came to 8 bases. The CDR3 DNA is TGTGCCAGCAGCACGAGAAACAATCAGCCCCAGCATTTT. This sequence encodes CASSTRNNQPQHF.